A selection of T cell receptor beta chains follows, all from one sample in a study of T cells after yellow fever vaccination. MiXCR, run by TCRdb on the 5' RACE reads, gives a single entry per CDR3 protein. Of around 610,000 distinct CDR3 sequences in the sample, roughly 13% were seen once. The starting material was PBMCs, obtained on the day of the yellow fever booster vaccination. The receptors stem from a man aged 25-45 years who received the YFV17D yellow fever vaccine. The CDR3 runs from the conserved cysteine through the conserved F or W. Each record gives: J gene, V gene, CDR3 protein.

TRBJ2-7 TRBV7-2 CASSLYVSRDVSYEQYF
TRBJ2-5 TRBV5-1 CASSPQPTQETQYF
TRBJ1-6 TRBV7-6 CASSADIYNSPLHF
TRBJ2-2 TRBV25-1 CASSEYILPALAGGPGELFF
TRBJ2-3 TRBV5-1 CASSLVRDLGGTQYF
TRBJ2-1 TRBV10-2 CATYGLAGVGEQFF
TRBJ2-1 TRBV19 CASSVFGTYSYNEQFF
TRBJ2-3 TRBV20-1 CSATLGRGRGTDTQYF
TRBJ2-1 TRBV20-1 CSARVGPGYNEQFF
TRBJ1-6 TRBV7-2 CASSLRQPNSPLHF
TRBJ1-1 TRBV7-2 CASSSRGARTEAFF
TRBJ2-2 TRBV7-6 CASSQQGNTGELFF
TRBJ2-5 TRBV12-3/TRBV12-4 CASSSSGSTQETQYF
TRBJ1-5 TRBV9 CASSEEGTIGNQPQHF
TRBJ1-2 TRBV10-3 CAISTANYGYTF
TRBJ2-7 TRBV18 CASSPRTAYEQYF
TRBJ2-3 TRBV12-3/TRBV12-4 CASSSGGSGRAMDTQYF
TRBJ1-2 TRBV27 CASSRSGVPGGGYTF
TRBJ2-1 TRBV5-1 CASSTSWDEQFF
TRBJ2-7 TRBV19 CASSIKNPGQYSSYEQYF
TRBJ2-1 TRBV7-2 CASSLGLAGDEQFF
TRBJ2-1 TRBV2 CASTERHGPNEQFF
TRBJ2-2 TRBV6-2/TRBV6-3 CANGQGGTGELFF
TRBJ1-5 TRBV7-2 CASSLGTDSNQPLHF
TRBJ2-1 TRBV12-3/TRBV12-4 CASSFNPSGSRYNEQFF
TRBJ2-1 TRBV5-1 CASKADPWREQFF
TRBJ2-3 TRBV11-3 CASSSGGPGDTQYF
TRBJ2-3 TRBV12-3/TRBV12-4 CASSSPGLAGHSTDTQYF
TRBJ2-5 TRBV27 CASSPSLAGVFQETQYF
TRBJ2-6 TRBV4-1 CASSQAQGGAGANVLTF
TRBJ2-2 TRBV27 CASSLSGTSFGELFF
TRBJ2-3 TRBV29-1 CSVETSETDTQYF
TRBJ1-4 TRBV30 CAWSLWDRREKLFF
TRBJ2-7 TRBV5-6 CASSFRGTQAYEQYF
TRBJ2-1 TRBV7-2 CASSSNYNSYNEQFF
TRBJ2-1 TRBV4-1 CASSQEISLAGTFSSYNEQFF
TRBJ1-4 TRBV4-3 CASSHLQGNEKLFF
TRBJ2-3 TRBV7-2 CASRTIADTQYF
TRBJ2-3 TRBV12-3/TRBV12-4 CASSNPSEMGDTQYF
TRBJ2-1 TRBV5-6 CASSWRTSGGGNEQFF
TRBJ2-7 TRBV28 CASMSGNSYEQYF
TRBJ2-2 TRBV15 CATSKTGTGVTGELFF
TRBJ2-1 TRBV9 CASSVALGATEQFF
TRBJ2-7 TRBV4-1 CASSQDGLTGIYEQYF
TRBJ1-1 TRBV5-1 CASSPRQLDTEAFF
TRBJ2-3 TRBV20-1 CSAPTPGLVGRDTQYF
TRBJ1-2 TRBV7-2 CASSPDSAYGYTF
TRBJ2-3 TRBV6-2/TRBV6-3 CASRPRMDTQYF
TRBJ1-4 TRBV9 CAQPRTQEEKLFF
TRBJ2-5 TRBV7-2 CASSRWTKETQYF
TRBJ2-5 TRBV12-3/TRBV12-4 CASSLSGLVETQYF